The source of this TCR beta chain is a study of cytomegalovirus exposure and HLA in healthy donors. Study-level information: It was reported in a later analysis that the 100 to 150 validation repertoires used the same platform as the approximately 670 first-cohort repertoires.

CDR3 size: 13 residues. Germline V CDR1 and CDR2: SGHDN, FVKESK. Losses at the gene ends were 10 bases for V and 6 bases for J; bases not matched to a gene: 11. General study findings and limits: Reported performance of the classifier showed diagnosis of cytomegalovirus status with high specificity and sensitivity.

Among the 90 to 150 subjects of the validation cohort, separate from the roughly 600-subject first cohort, were the donors. Method: immunoSEQ multiplex PCR; TCRdb's copy keeps in-frame clones and lacks some. The repertoire has roughly 200,000 clones, roughly 81% of them found once; the top ten carry over 0.95%. As for this clone: The antigen remains unidentified.

V and J are TRBV14 and TRBJ1-1; 7 bases line up with TRBD1. Sequenced input: PBMCs. This receptor was obtained from a woman in her twenties or thirties in good health and CMV-seronegative. The CDR3 bases are TGTGCCACCGAGAGACAGGGTATCGCTGAAGCTTTCTTT. Encoded protein: CATERQGIAEAFF. The whole variable domain, filled in from reference TRBV14 and TRBJ1-1, reads EAGVTQFPSHSVIEKGQTVTLRCDPISGHDNLYWYRRVMGKEIKFLLHFVKESKQDESGMPNNRFLAERTGGTYSTLKVQPAELEDSGVYFCATERQGIAEAFFGQGTRLTVV.